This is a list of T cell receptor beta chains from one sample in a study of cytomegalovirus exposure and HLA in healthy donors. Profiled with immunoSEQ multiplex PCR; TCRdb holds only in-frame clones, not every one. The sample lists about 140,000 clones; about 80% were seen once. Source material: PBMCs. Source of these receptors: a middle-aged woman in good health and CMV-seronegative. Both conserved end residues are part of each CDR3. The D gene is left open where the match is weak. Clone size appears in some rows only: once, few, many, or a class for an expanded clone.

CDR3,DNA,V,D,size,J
CSSSSDRGSYEQYF,TGTTCCAGCAGCTCGGACAGGGGGTCCTACGAGCAGTACTTC,TRBV7-9,TRBD1,-,TRBJ2-7
CASSQRGRGTTDTQYF,TGTGCCAGCAGCCAAAGGGGTAGGGGGACGACAGATACGCAGTATTTT,TRBV5-6,-,-,TRBJ2-3
CAWSVLRGSGYTF,TGTGCCTGGAGTGTTCTTAGGGGATCTGGCTACACCTTC,TRBV30,-,-,TRBJ1-2
CASSRLTRATDTQYF,TGTGCCAGCAGCCGCCTGACTAGGGCCACAGATACGCAGTATTTT,TRBV28,-,-,TRBJ2-3
CASSLGETSIDTQYF,TGTGCCAGCAGCTTAGGAGAGACTAGCATAGATACGCAGTATTTT,TRBV7-9,TRBD2,-,TRBJ2-3
CSAVGTGGPEQYF,TGCAGCGCGGTCGGGACAGGGGGCCCCGAGCAGTACTTC,TRBV29-1,TRBD1,-,TRBJ2-7
CASSLDLRWASNPYEQYF,TGTGCCAGCAGCTTAGATCTTCGGTGGGCCTCAAATCCCTACGAGCAGTACTTC,TRBV11-3,-,-,TRBJ2-7
CATSRDWGGDEKLFF,TGTGCCACCAGCAGAGATTGGGGAGGGGATGAAAAACTGTTTTTT,TRBV15,-,-,TRBJ1-4
CASSLSGESTDTQYF,TGTGCCAGCAGTTTATCGGGGGAAAGCACAGATACGCAGTATTTT,TRBV28,-,once,TRBJ2-3
CASSPIGGNQPQHF,TGTGCCAGCAGTCCGATAGGGGGCAATCAGCCCCAGCATTTT,TRBV6-5,-,-,TRBJ1-5
CASSLQGLGETQYF,TGTGCCAGCAGTCTTCAAGGACTCGGGGAGACCCAGTACTTC,TRBV2,-,-,TRBJ2-5
CASSPWTGEEETQYF,TGTGCCAGCAGCCCATGGACAGGGGAGGAAGAGACCCAGTACTTC,TRBV28,TRBD1,-,TRBJ2-5
CASSKQGGSTEAFF,TGTGCCAGCAGCAAACAGGGAGGGAGCACTGAAGCTTTCTTT,TRBV5-4,-,-,TRBJ1-1
CASSGVFQETQYF,TGTGCCAGCTCGGGGGTGTTCCAAGAGACCCAGTACTTC,TRBV6-1,-,-,TRBJ2-5
CASRKGTDTFQETQYF,TGTGCCAGCAGAAAGGGGACAGATACATTTCAAGAGACCCAGTACTTC,TRBV5-6,TRBD1,-,TRBJ2-5
CASSLVGNLPTDTQYF,TGTGCCAGCAGCTTAGTCGGGAACCTGCCCACAGATACGCAGTATTTT,TRBV7-2,-,-,TRBJ2-3
CASSRTEGRYEQYF,TGTGCCAGCTCACGCACAGAGGGGAGGTACGAGCAGTACTTC,TRBV18,-,-,TRBJ2-7
CASSSTGTGELFF,TGTGCCAGCAGCTCGACAGGGACCGGGGAGCTGTTTTTT,TRBV7-9,TRBD1,-,TRBJ2-2
CASSQDGTGGYNEQFF,TGCGCCAGCAGCCAAGATGGGACAGGGGGCTACAATGAGCAGTTCTTC,TRBV4-3,TRBD1,few,TRBJ2-1
CASSYAGSSYNEQFF,TGTGCCAGCAGTTACGCAGGCAGCTCCTACAATGAGCAGTTCTTC,TRBV6-6,-,-,TRBJ2-1
CAISADGTTVQFF,TGTGCCATCAGTGCGGACGGGACAACGGTGCAGTTCTTC,TRBV10-3,-,-,TRBJ2-1
CASSKGTGYQPQHF,TGTGCCAGCAGCAAAGGGACAGGGTATCAGCCCCAGCATTTT,TRBV6-6,TRBD1,-,TRBJ1-5
CASSEDINYGYTF,TGTGCCAGCAGTGAGGACATTAACTATGGCTACACCTTC,TRBV2,-,-,TRBJ1-2
CASSLDRGADTQYF,TGCGCCAGCAGCTTGGACAGGGGGGCAGATACGCAGTATTTT,TRBV5-1,TRBD1,-,TRBJ2-3
CASSELGHSSDEQYF,TGTGCCAGCAGTGAACTAGGCCACTCCTCGGACGAGCAGTACTTC,TRBV2,-,-,TRBJ2-7
CASRRGGAGSTDTQYF,TGCGCCAGCAGGCGGGGGGGGGCGGGGAGCACAGATACGCAGTATTTT,TRBV4-3,TRBD2,-,TRBJ2-3
CASRLAGTEQYF,TGTGCCAGCAGGCTAGCGGGAACCGAGCAGTACTTC,TRBV6-6,TRBD2,few,TRBJ2-7
CASSGYGYTF,TGTGCCAGCTCGGGATATGGCTACACCTTC,TRBV28,-,-,TRBJ1-2
CASSYTPRAEKLFF,TGTGCCAGCAGTTATACCCCGAGGGCTGAAAAACTGTTTTTT,TRBV27,-,once,TRBJ1-4
CSAPRAGDTEAFF,TGCAGCGCGCCTCGAGCAGGGGACACTGAAGCTTTCTTT,TRBV29-1,-,few,TRBJ1-1
CASSSGIGWLAEAFF,TGTGCCAGCAGCTCGGGAATCGGATGGTTGGCTGAAGCTTTCTTT,TRBV5-6,-,-,TRBJ1-1
CSSSSGTDYQETQYF,TGTTCCAGCAGCTCCGGGACAGACTATCAAGAGACCCAGTACTTC,TRBV7-9,TRBD1,-,TRBJ2-5
CASSLASGGAVGELFF,TGTGCCAGCAGCCTAGCTAGCGGGGGGGCTGTCGGGGAGCTGTTTTTT,TRBV9,TRBD2,-,TRBJ2-2
CASSPWSGFQETQYF,TGTGCCAGCTCACCGTGGAGCGGGTTCCAAGAGACCCAGTACTTC,TRBV18,-,-,TRBJ2-5
CASRPRLAGSPGELFF,TGTGCCAGCCGACCCAGACTAGCGGGGTCCCCCGGGGAGCTGTTTTTT,TRBV7-2,TRBD2,-,TRBJ2-2
CAWSVSVADTQYF,TGTGCCTGGAGTGTATCCGTTGCAGATACGCAGTATTTT,TRBV30,-,-,TRBJ2-3
CASSLGQGALGYTF,TGTGCCAGCAGCTTAGGACAGGGGGCACTTGGCTACACCTTC,TRBV7-2,TRBD1,once,TRBJ1-2
CASSFASQYTEAFF,TGTGCCAGCAGTTTCGCGTCCCAATACACTGAAGCTTTCTTT,TRBV28,-,-,TRBJ1-1
CSVGYEDGYTF,TGCAGCGTGGGCTACGAAGATGGCTACACCTTC,TRBV29-1,-,-,TRBJ1-2
CASSGTGADTQYF,TGTGCCAGCAGCGGAACAGGGGCAGATACGCAGTATTTT,TRBV9,TRBD1,-,TRBJ2-3
CASSQAGTGGLYEQYF,TGTGCCAGCAGCCAAGCCGGGACAGGGGGTCTCTACGAGCAGTACTTC,TRBV11-2,TRBD1,-,TRBJ2-7
CASSPLKPTDTQYF,TGTGCCAGCAGCCCTCTAAAGCCCACAGATACGCAGTATTTT,TRBV11-2,-,-,TRBJ2-3
CASSELRATNEKLFF,TGTGCCAGCAGTGAACTACGGGCAACTAATGAAAAACTGTTTTTT,TRBV25-1,-,-,TRBJ1-4
CASSLSPGTYNEQFF,TGTGCCAGCAGCTTATCGCCGGGGACCTACAATGAGCAGTTCTTC,TRBV7-2,-,-,TRBJ2-1
CASSRGGGTAYEQYF,TGTGCCAGCAGCCGAGGGGGGGGGACGGCCTACGAGCAGTACTTC,TRBV14,-,-,TRBJ2-7
CASSMNVGGVPYEQYF,TGTGCCAGTAGTATGAACGTCGGAGGAGTCCCCTACGAGCAGTACTTC,TRBV19,-,-,TRBJ2-7
CATSRGLYEQYF,TGTGCCACCAGCAGAGGACTCTACGAGCAGTACTTC,TRBV15,-,-,TRBJ2-7
CASSLMERGRTDTQYF,TGTGCCAGCAGCTTAATGGAGCGGGGGCGCACAGATACGCAGTATTTT,TRBV7-8,TRBD2,-,TRBJ2-3
CASSVKGAESGNTIYF,TGTGCCAGCAGTGTAAAGGGGGCAGAATCGGGAAACACCATATATTTT,TRBV25-1,TRBD1,once,TRBJ1-3
CASSDTNTQYF,TGTGCCAGCAGCGACACCAATACGCAGTATTTT,TRBV7-2,-,-,TRBJ2-3
CASTPLAPGANVLTF,TGCGCCAGCACCCCGCTAGCCCCTGGGGCCAACGTCCTGACTTTC,TRBV5-1,-,-,TRBJ2-6
CASSATGGGPPLHF,TGTGCCAGCAGCGCGACAGGGGGCGGGCCACCCCTCCACTTT,TRBV7-9,TRBD1,-,TRBJ1-6
CASSLEASGKETQYF,TGCGCCAGCAGCTTGGAGGCTAGCGGGAAAGAGACCCAGTACTTC,TRBV5-1,TRBD2,-,TRBJ2-5